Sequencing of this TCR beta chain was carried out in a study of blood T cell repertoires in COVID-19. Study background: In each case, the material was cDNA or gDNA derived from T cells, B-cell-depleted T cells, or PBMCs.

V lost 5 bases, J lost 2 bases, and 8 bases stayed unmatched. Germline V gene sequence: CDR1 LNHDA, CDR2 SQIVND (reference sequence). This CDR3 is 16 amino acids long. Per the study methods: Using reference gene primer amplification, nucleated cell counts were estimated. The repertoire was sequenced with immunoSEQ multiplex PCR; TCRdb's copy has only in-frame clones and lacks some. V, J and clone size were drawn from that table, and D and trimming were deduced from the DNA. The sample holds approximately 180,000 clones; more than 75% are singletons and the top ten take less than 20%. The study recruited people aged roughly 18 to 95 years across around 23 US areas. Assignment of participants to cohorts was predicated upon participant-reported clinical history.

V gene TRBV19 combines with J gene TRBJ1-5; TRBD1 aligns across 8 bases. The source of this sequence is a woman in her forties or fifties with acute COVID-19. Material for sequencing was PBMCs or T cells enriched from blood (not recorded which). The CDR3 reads CASSFDRGRGNQPQHF. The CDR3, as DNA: TGTGCCAGTAGTTTCGACAGGGGAAGGGGCAATCAGCCCCAGCATTTT.